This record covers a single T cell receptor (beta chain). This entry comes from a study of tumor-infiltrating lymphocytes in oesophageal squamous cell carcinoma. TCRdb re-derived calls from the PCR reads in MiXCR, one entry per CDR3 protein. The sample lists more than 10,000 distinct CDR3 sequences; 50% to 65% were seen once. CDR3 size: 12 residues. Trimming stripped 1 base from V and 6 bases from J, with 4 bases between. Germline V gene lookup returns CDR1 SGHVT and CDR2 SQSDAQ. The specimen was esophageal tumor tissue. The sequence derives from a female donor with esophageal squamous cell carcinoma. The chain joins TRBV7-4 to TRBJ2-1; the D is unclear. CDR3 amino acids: CASSLVTNEQFF. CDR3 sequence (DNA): TGTGCCAGCAGCTTAGTCACCAATGAGCAGTTCTTC.